One and the same sample provided the 32 T cell receptor beta chains below, sequenced in a study of cytomegalovirus exposure and HLA in healthy donors (dated by TCRdb to about 2017). Library preparation used the immunoSEQ multiplex PCR assay. For the multiplex PCR, a mixture combining 60 forward primers for TCR Vbeta segments and 13 reverse primers for TCR Jbeta segments was used. TCRdb re-hosts the immuneACCESS table, in-frame sequences only. Its copies lack some clones; in the studies checked, an unresolved V gene accounts for under half of them, and the cause for the rest is not known. This sample lists tens of thousands of clones; around 84% were detected once. The ten largest make up approximately 4.4% of the sample. Material for sequencing was PBMCs. Every receptor here comes from a man aged 35-49 years in good health and CMV-seronegative.

V usage is TRBV30 and J usage is TRBJ1-5; tentatively, D is TRBD1 (6 bases). The CDR3 consists of 18 residues. CDR1 GTSNPN and CDR2 SVGIG come from the germline V gene (reference sequence). Trimming stripped 0 bases from V and 7 bases from J, with 25 bases between. CDR3 region: CAWSVRGRGQHLGQPQHF. For the CDR3, the DNA is TGTGCCTGGAGTGTACGGGGCAGGGGCCAACACCTGGGGCAGCCCCAGCATTTT.

This clone was found once. V and J are TRBV9 and TRBJ2-3, with TRBD2 matching over 10 bases. The V gene's germline CDR1 is SGDLS and CDR2 YYNGEE. After removal of 0 bases from V and 6 bases from J, the junction contained 4 bases not matched to a gene. This CDR3 comprises 15 residues. In nucleotides, the CDR3 is TGTGCCAGCAGCGTAGCTCTAGCGGGAGCTGATACGCAGTATTTT. This encodes CASSVALAGADTQYF. Combining the CDR3 with reference TRBV9 and TRBJ2-3 gives the whole variable domain DSGVTQTPKHLITATGQRVTLRCSPRSGDLSVYWYQQSLDQGLQFLIQYYNGEERAKGNILERFSAQQFPDLHSELNLSSLELGDSALYFCASSVALAGADTQYFGPGTRLTVL.

This clone was seen more than once but under ten times. The chain uses TRBV9 and TRBJ2-1, with D uncertain. Germline lookup yields CDR1 SGDLS and CDR2 YYNGEE. CDR3 length: 15 amino acids. V was pared by 0 bases and J by 9 bases, with 16 bases between. CDR3 sequence: CASSVDGAGYFEQFF. The DNA of the CDR3 is TGTGCCAGCAGCGTAGATGGCGCAGGCTACTTTGAGCAGTTCTTC.

This sequence joins TRBV5-1 and TRBJ1-1; a possible D gene is TRBD1 (6 bases). The V gene lost 1 base and the J gene lost 3 bases, with 10 bases spanning the gap. The germline CDR1 and CDR2 sequences are SGHRS and YFSETQ. The CDR3 contains 14 residues. CDR3 in amino acids: CASSLTPGDTEAFF. The CDR3, as DNA: TGCGCCAGCAGCTTGACTCCAGGGGACACTGAAGCTTTCTTT.

V and J are TRBV7-9 and TRBJ2-7; the match to TRBD2 covers 8 bases. The J call may be in error: the DNA end matches TRBJ2-1 better. The CDR3 runs 17 residues. Germline V gene sequence: CDR1 SEHNR, CDR2 FQNEAQ (reference sequence). The CDR3 region is CASSFPVSGMFSYEQFF. CDR3 sequence (DNA): TGTGCCAGCAGCTTTCCTGTTAGCGGGATGTTCTCATATGAGCAGTTCTTC.

The chain joins TRBV18 to TRBJ1-2; D remains unclear. Per germline, CDR1 KGHSH and CDR2 LQKENI. The CDR3 is 13 amino acids. The ends were cut back, 3 bases at V and 0 bases at J, with 5 bases in the middle. Written as DNA, the CDR3 is TGTGCCAGCTCACCGGGAGCTAACTATGGCTACACCTTC. It specifies CASSPGANYGYTF.

The chain joins TRBV27 to TRBJ1-1, with TRBD1 as a possible D gene (6 bases). Germline CDR1 reads MNHEY; CDR2 reads SMNVEV (reference sequence). V was cut by 1 base and J by 3 bases, with 12 bases left in between. The CDR3 extends over 15 amino acids. The DNA of the CDR3 is TGTGCCAGCAGTTTATTGGCAGGGGTGGACACTGAAGCTTTCTTT. Amino acid sequence: CASSLLAGVDTEAFF.

V is TRBV19 and J is TRBJ1-1; D gene unclear. V dropped 3 bases and J dropped 7 bases, with 24 bases sitting between them. Per the germline V gene, CDR1 is LNHDA and CDR2 is SQIVND (reference sequence). The CDR3 loop spans 17 amino acids. CDR3 bases: TGTGCCAGTAGTATTTTCACGCCAACCGGTCTGAGCATTGAAGCTTTCTTT. Encoded protein: CASSIFTPTGLSIEAFF.

In this sample, this clone turned up once. The rearrangement uses TRBV19 and TRBJ2-3, with 8 positions matching TRBD2. CDR3 length: 15 amino acids. Germline V gives CDR1 LNHDA, CDR2 SQIVND (reference sequence). The V segment lost 1 base and the J segment 3 bases; nucleotides outside the gene matches: 3. In nucleotides, the CDR3 is TGTGCCAGTAGTATAGTGGCGGGAGGAACAGATACGCAGTATTTT. Translated, it gives CASSIVAGGTDTQYF. Together with reference TRBV19 and TRBJ2-3, the CDR3 gives the full variable domain: DGGITQSPKYLFRKEGQNVTLSCEQNLNHDAMYWYRQDPGQGLRLIYYSQIVNDFQKGDIAEGYSVSREKKESFPLTVTSAQKNPTAFYLCASSIVAGGTDTQYFGPGTRLTVL.

This clone was observed a few times. The chain uses TRBV13 and TRBJ2-7, with 11 positions matching TRBD1. Per the germline V gene, CDR1 is PRHDT and CDR2 is FYEKMQ (reference sequence). V gave up 5 bases and J gave up 5 bases; unmatched junction bases: 11. This CDR3 has 16 residues. The CDR3 reads CASSAFGGQGAHEQYF. The CDR3 nucleotides read TGTGCCAGCAGCGCTTTTGGAGGACAGGGGGCCCACGAGCAGTACTTC.

V usage is TRBV2 and J usage is TRBJ2-2, with TRBD2 as a possible D gene (6 bases). The CDR3 has 17 residues. Germline CDR1 reads SNHLY; CDR2 reads FYNNEI. Trimming shortened V by 1 base and J by 6 bases, and 18 bases separated the two germline ends. The CDR3 coding sequence is TGTGCCAGCAGTGAAGTTGGAGGGACGCTGGGCGCCGGGGAGCTGTTTTTT. Its translation: CASSEVGGTLGAGELFF.

The chain carries TRBV10-1 and TRBJ2-5; D is possibly TRBD2 (6 bases). The J call may be in error: the DNA end matches TRBJ2-7 better. The V gene's germline CDR1 is WNHNN and CDR2 SYGVQD (reference sequence). This CDR3 has 14 amino acids. CDR3: CASSETLAPPEQYF. CDR3 coding DNA: TGCGCCAGCAGTGAGACCCTAGCGCCCCCCGAGCAGTACTTC.

The CDR3 reads CASSGGDEQYF. Written as DNA, the CDR3 is TGTGCCAGTTCGGGGGGGGACGAGCAGTACTTC. This chain uses TRBV28 with TRBJ2-7, with TRBD2 matching 8 bases. The V gene's germline CDR1 is MDHEN and CDR2 SYDVKM. J was trimmed by 5 bases and V by 9 bases; bases with no gene match: 3. The CDR3 covers 11 residues.

This clone was counted a few times. The genes are TRBV7-2 and TRBJ1-1, with D uncertain. V lost 6 bases, J lost 1 base, and 12 bases lay in between. The CDR3 is 14 amino acids. The germline gives CDR1 SGHTA, CDR2 FQGNSA. The DNA of the CDR3 is TGTGCCAGCAGTCTTCAAGCTTGGAACACTGAAGCTTTCTTT. Its translation: CASSLQAWNTEAFF.

The chain uses TRBV27 and TRBJ2-7; 7 nucleotides line up with TRBD1. Germline V gene lookup returns CDR1 MNHEY and CDR2 SMNVEV (reference sequence). This CDR3 has 16 amino acids. V lost 5 bases and J lost 3; bases outside the gene matches: 13. The CDR3 coding sequence is TGTGCCAGCAGTCCGCGACAGGGTCTGATCTACTACGAGCAGTACTTC. It translates to CASSPRQGLIYYEQYF.

As DNA, the CDR3 is TGTGCCAGCAGCTTGGGCGGGACAGCCTATGGCTACACCTTC. Translated: CASSLGGTAYGYTF. This chain links TRBV5-4 with TRBJ1-2; 7 nucleotides agree with TRBD1. V gave up 0 bases and J gave up 4 bases; unmatched junction bases: 3. Germline V gene data show CDR1 as SGHNT and CDR2 as YYREEE (reference sequence). The CDR3 is 14 residues long.

This clone showed up just a few times. This chain links TRBV5-1 with TRBJ2-5; TRBD2 matches at 13 bases. CDR3 length: 17 amino acids. Germline V lookup: CDR1 SGHRS, CDR2 YFSETQ. Losses at the gene ends were 1 base for V and 1 base for J; bases not matched to a gene: 4. The CDR3 here is CASSLKGTSGTQETQYF. CDR3 bases: TGCGCCAGCAGCTTGAAGGGGACTAGCGGGACCCAAGAGACCCAGTACTTC.

The chain is built from TRBV19 and TRBJ2-3, with D possibly matching TRBD2 (6 bases). The CDR3 covers 17 residues. Germline V gene lookup returns CDR1 LNHDA and CDR2 SQIVND (reference sequence). Trimming shortened V by 5 bases and J by 0 bases, and 18 bases separated the two germline ends. The CDR3 loop reads CASSQGGGTASTDTQYF. CDR3 coding DNA: TGTGCCAGTAGTCAGGGTGGCGGGACTGCTAGCACAGATACGCAGTATTTT.

The rearrangement uses TRBV4-2 and TRBJ2-5; no clear D. The DNA end is more similar to TRBJ2-7, so the J call may be wrong. CDR3 length: 15 amino acids. CDR1 is LGHNA and CDR2 is YNFKEQ in the germline V gene. The CDR3 reads CASSPRSLGPYEQYF. Here the CDR3 DNA reads TGTGCCAGCAGCCCTAGGAGCTTGGGTCCCTACGAGCAGTACTTC.

V and J are TRBV6-6 and TRBJ2-2, with D possibly being TRBD1 (6 bases). V lost 6 bases and J 8 bases, leaving 16 bases between the germline ends. The CDR3 contains 14 residues. Germline loops: CDR1 MNHNY, CDR2 SVGAGI (reference sequence). CDR3 in DNA: TGTGCCAGCAGCCTCGGGACACTCTTAGGGGAGCTGTTTTTT. It translates to CASSLGTLLGELFF.

This clone appeared a single time. V usage is TRBV5-1 and J usage is TRBJ2-1, with TRBD2 matching over 13 bases. CDR3 length: 24 amino acids. Germline loops: CDR1 SGHRS, CDR2 YFSETQ. Trimming took 0 bases from V and 2 from J; bases not matched to a gene: 23. For the CDR3, the DNA is TGCGCCAGCAGCTTGGGAAGGTCTCGAGGGACCGGGACTAGCGGGATCAGTGCCTACAATGAGCAGTTCTTC. Translated, it gives CASSLGRSRGTGTSGISAYNEQFF.

The chain couples TRBV11-2 to TRBJ1-3, with TRBD1 identical over 9 bases. The length of the CDR3 is 15 residues. V lost 5 bases and J lost 3; bases outside the gene matches: 5. CDR1 is SGHAT, CDR2 FQNNGV, per germline. DNA for the CDR3: TGTGCCAGCAGCGGACAGGGGTTAGGTGGAAACACCATATATTTT. Amino acid sequence: CASSGQGLGGNTIYF.

The chain is built from TRBV10-3 and TRBJ2-5; a possible D gene is TRBD2 (5 bases). Germline CDR1 reads ENHRY; CDR2 reads SYGVKD. The length of the CDR3 is 13 residues. V lost 4 bases, J lost 1 base, and 7 bases lay in between. CDR3 sequence (DNA): TGTGCCATCAGTGTTCGGGGCCAAGAGACCCAGTACTTC. Its protein product is CAISVRGQETQYF.

The rearrangement links TRBV7-6 to TRBJ2-2; 10 bases match TRBD1. The V segment lost 5 bases and the J segment 6 bases; nucleotides outside the gene matches: 6. The CDR3 consists of 15 residues. From germline, CDR1 is SGHVS and CDR2 FNYEAQ. The CDR3 DNA follows: TGTGCCAGCAGCAGGACAGGGGGTCAGTCCGGGGAGCTGTTTTTT. Protein sequence: CASSRTGGQSGELFF.

The V gene is TRBV28, the J gene TRBJ1-1; a possible D gene is TRBD1 (6 bases). The CDR3 is 16 amino acids. Deletions cut 3 bases from V and 4 bases from J, with 18 bases between. CDR1 is MDHEN, CDR2 SYDVKM, per germline. CDR3 coding DNA: TGTGCCAGCAGTTTTCAAAGGGGTCTAGGGGGCACTGAAGCTTTCTTT. This encodes CASSFQRGLGGTEAFF.

V and J are TRBV28 and TRBJ2-1, with D uncertain. Germline CDR1 and CDR2: MDHEN and SYDVKM. Trimming cost V 3 bases and J 4 bases, with 13 bases left between them. The CDR3 loop spans 15 amino acids. The CDR3 nucleotides are TGTGCCAGCAGTTTCTCTTCTGGGCTTTACAATGAGCAGTTCTTC. It translates to CASSFSSGLYNEQFF.

The chain carries TRBV7-9 and TRBJ2-2, with 10 bases that match TRBD2. Germline assignment: CDR1 SEHNR and CDR2 FQNEAQ (reference sequence). J lost 4 bases, V lost 3 bases, and 11 bases had no gene match. The CDR3 runs 18 residues. The CDR3 region has the DNA TGTGCCAGCAGCTTGAATCGAGCGGGAGGGCTTCTCACCGGGGAGCTGTTTTTT. Its translation: CASSLNRAGGLLTGELFF.

The sample holds a few counts of this clone. The chain recombines TRBV5-1 with TRBJ1-4; 7 nucleotides line up with TRBD1. The germline gives CDR1 SGHRS, CDR2 YFSETQ. V lost 4 bases, J lost 4 bases, and 7 bases stayed unmatched. The CDR3 is 15 residues long. The CDR3 reads CASSQPGQLNEKLFF. The DNA of the CDR3 is TGCGCCAGCAGCCAGCCGGGACAGCTTAATGAAAAACTGTTTTTT.

The rearrangement joins TRBV9 to TRBJ2-6; D gene uncertain. The CDR3 sequence is 14 residues long. V lost 0 bases, J lost 4 bases, and 5 bases lay in between. Germline lookup yields CDR1 SGDLS and CDR2 YYNGEE. CDR3 in amino acids: CASSVGSGANVLTF. The CDR3, as DNA: TGTGCCAGCAGCGTAGGTTCAGGGGCCAACGTCCTGACTTTC.

This chain links TRBV28 with TRBJ2-1; TRBD2 aligns across 8 bases. The CDR3 sequence is 16 residues long. Germline CDR1 reads MDHEN; CDR2 reads SYDVKM. The ends lost 3 bases at V and 1 base at J; junction bases unmatched: 5. Here the CDR3 reads CASSFGGGVSYNEQFF. The CDR3 region has the DNA TGTGCCAGCAGTTTCGGGGGGGGAGTATCCTACAATGAGCAGTTCTTC.

The chain links TRBV5-1 to TRBJ1-6; TRBD1 is a possible D gene (5 bases). Germline CDR1 and CDR2: SGHRS and YFSETQ. V lost 4 bases, J lost 3 bases, and 11 bases lay in between. The CDR3 totals 15 residues. The CDR3 nucleotides read TGCGCCAGCAGCGGGCAGGGTTTCTATAATTCACCCCTCCACTTT. Residues: CASSGQGFYNSPLHF.

The CDR3 spells CASSFPGQRGYTF. In DNA form, the CDR3 reads TGTGCCAGCAGCTTCCCGGGACAGCGAGGCTACACCTTC. This chain connects TRBV7-3 to TRBJ1-2, with TRBD1 matching over 7 bases. V gave up 3 bases and J gave up 8 bases; unmatched junction bases: 6. This CDR3 region has 13 residues. Per germline, CDR1 SGHTA and CDR2 FQGTGA.